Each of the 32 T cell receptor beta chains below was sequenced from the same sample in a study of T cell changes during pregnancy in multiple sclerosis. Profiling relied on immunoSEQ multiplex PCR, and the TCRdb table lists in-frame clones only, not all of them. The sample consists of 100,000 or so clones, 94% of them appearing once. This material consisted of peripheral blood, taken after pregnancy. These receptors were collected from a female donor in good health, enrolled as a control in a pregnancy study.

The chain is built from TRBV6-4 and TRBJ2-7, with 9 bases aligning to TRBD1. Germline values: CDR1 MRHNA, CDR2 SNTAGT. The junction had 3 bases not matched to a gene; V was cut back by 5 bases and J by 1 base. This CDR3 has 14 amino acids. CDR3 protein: CASSRDRDSYEQYF. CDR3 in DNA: TGTGCCAGCAGTCGGGACAGGGATTCCTACGAGCAGTACTTC.

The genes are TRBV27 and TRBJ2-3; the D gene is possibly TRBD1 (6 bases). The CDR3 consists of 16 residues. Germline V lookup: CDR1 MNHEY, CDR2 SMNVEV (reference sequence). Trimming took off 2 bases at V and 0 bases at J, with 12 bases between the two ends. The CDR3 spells CASSLLGALSTDTQYF. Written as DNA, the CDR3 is TGTGCCAGCAGTTTACTGGGGGCTCTAAGCACAGATACGCAGTATTTT.

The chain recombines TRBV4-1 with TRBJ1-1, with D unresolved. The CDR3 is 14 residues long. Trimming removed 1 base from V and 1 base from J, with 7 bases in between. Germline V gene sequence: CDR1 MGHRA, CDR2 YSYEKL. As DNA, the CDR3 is TGCGCCAGCAGCCAAGCCGGGAAGAACACTGAAGCTTTCTTT. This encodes CASSQAGKNTEAFF.

CDR3 region: CASSRGTSGPGTQYF. The CDR3, as DNA: TGTGCCAGCAGCCGAGGGACTAGCGGGCCGGGGACCCAGTACTTC. The genes are TRBV14 and TRBJ2-5; 12 positions match TRBD2. Germline V gene lookup returns CDR1 SGHDN and CDR2 FVKESK. V shed 4 bases and J 7 bases; nucleotides not matched to a gene: 7. The CDR3 has 15 residues.

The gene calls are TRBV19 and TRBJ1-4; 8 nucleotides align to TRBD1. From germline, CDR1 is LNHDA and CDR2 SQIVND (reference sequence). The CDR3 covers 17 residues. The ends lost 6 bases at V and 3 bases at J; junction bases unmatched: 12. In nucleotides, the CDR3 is TGTGCCAGTAGCCCCCCGGACAGGGCAGGATCTAATGAAAAACTGTTTTTT. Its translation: CASSPPDRAGSNEKLFF. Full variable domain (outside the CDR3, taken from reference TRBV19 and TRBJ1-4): DGGITQSPKYLFRKEGQNVTLSCEQNLNHDAMYWYRQDPGQGLRLIYYSQIVNDFQKGDIAEGYSVSREKKESFPLTVTSAQKNPTAFYLCASSPPDRAGSNEKLFFGSGTQLSVL.

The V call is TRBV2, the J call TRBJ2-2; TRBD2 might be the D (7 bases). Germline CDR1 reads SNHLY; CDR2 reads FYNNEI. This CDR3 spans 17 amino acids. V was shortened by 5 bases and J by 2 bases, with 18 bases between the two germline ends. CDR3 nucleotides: TGTGCCAGCAGTCGGAGGGGGGGCCTTACTAACACCGGGGAGCTGTTTTTT. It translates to CASSRRGGLTNTGELFF.

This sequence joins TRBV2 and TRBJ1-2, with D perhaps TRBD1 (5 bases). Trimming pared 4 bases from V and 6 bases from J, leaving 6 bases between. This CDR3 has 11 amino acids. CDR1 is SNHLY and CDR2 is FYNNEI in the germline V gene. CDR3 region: CASSAGNGYTF. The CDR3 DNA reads TGTGCCAGCAGTGCAGGGAATGGCTACACCTTC.

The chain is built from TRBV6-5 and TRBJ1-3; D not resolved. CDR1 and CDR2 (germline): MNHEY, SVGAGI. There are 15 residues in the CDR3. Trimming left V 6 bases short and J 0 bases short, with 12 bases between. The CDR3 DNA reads TGTGCCAGCAGCCCCGCGAGGAGCTCTGGAAACACCATATATTTT. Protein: CASSPARSSGNTIYF.

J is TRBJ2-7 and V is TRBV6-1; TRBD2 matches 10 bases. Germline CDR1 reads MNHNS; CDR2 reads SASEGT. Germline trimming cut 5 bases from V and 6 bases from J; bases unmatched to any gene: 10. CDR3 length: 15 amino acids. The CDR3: CASSLAGEVGGEQYF. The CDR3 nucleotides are TGTGCCAGCAGTCTAGCGGGAGAAGTAGGGGGCGAGCAGTACTTC.

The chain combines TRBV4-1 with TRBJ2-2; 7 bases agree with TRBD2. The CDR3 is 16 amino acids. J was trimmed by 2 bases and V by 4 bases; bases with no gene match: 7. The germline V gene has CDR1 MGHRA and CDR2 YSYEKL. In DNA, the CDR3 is TGCGCCAGCAGCCTGGGACTACTCATAAACACCGGGGAGCTGTTTTTT. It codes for CASSLGLLINTGELFF.

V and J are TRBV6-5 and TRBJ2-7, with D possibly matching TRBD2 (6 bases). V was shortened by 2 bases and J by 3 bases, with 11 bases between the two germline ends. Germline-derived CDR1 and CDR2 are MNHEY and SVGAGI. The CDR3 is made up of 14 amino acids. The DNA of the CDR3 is TGTGCCAGCAGTTACGGGCGGCGGGGCTACGAGCAGTACTTC. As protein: CASSYGRRGYEQYF.

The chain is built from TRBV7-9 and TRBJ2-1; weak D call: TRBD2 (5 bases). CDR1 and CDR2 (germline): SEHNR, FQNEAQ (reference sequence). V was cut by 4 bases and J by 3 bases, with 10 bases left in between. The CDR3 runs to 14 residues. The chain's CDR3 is CASSSSGSYNEQFF. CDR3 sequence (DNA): TGTGCCAGCAGCTCAAGTGGGAGCTACAATGAGCAGTTCTTC.

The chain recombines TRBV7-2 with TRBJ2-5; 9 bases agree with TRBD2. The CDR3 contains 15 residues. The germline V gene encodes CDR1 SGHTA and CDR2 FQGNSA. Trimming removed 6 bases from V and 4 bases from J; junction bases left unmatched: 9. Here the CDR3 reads CASRLGAGGGETQYF. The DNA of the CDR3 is TGTGCCAGCAGACTAGGAGCGGGAGGAGGAGAGACCCAGTACTTC.

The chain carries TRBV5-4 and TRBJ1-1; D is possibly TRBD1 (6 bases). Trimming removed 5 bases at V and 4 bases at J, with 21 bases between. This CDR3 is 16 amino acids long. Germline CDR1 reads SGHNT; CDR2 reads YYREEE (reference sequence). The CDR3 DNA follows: TGTGCCAGCAGATTTGGCGGCGTTACAGGGACCACTGAAGCTTTCTTT. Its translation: CASRFGGVTGTTEAFF.

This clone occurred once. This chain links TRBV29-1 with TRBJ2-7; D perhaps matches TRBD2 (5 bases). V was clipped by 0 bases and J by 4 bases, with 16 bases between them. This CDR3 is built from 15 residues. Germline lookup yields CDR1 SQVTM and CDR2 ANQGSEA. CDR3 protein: CSVEEGALGSYEQYF. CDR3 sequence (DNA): TGCAGCGTTGAAGAGGGAGCCTTGGGGAGTTACGAGCAGTACTTC.

CDR3 nucleotides: TGTGCCAGCAGCTTAGTGGGGGGAACCATGAACACTGAAGCTTTCTTT. As protein: CASSLVGGTMNTEAFF. The J gene is TRBJ1-1, the V gene TRBV7-8; the D gene is possibly TRBD1 (5 bases). The CDR3 sequence is 16 residues long. V shed 1 base and J shed 0 bases, with 12 bases lying between them. Germline lookup yields CDR1 SGHVS and CDR2 FQNEAQ.

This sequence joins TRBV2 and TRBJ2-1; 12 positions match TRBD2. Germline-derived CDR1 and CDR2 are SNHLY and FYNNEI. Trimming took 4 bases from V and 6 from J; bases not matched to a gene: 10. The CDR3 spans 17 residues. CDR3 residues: CASSVRPGTSGSNEQFF. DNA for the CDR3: TGTGCCAGCAGTGTACGGCCGGGGACTAGCGGGTCCAATGAGCAGTTCTTC.

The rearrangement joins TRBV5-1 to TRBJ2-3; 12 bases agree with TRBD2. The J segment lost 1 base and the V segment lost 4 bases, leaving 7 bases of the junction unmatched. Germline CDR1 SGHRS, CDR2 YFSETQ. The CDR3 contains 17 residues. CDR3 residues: CASSLGLAGTGTDTQYF. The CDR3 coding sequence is TGCGCCAGCAGCCTCGGACTAGCGGGGACTGGCACAGATACGCAGTATTTT.

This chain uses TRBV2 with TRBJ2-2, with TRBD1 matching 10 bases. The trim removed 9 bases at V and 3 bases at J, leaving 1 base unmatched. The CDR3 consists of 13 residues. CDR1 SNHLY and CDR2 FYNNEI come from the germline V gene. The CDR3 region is CARGQGYTGELFF. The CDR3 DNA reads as TGTGCCAGGGGACAGGGGTACACCGGGGAGCTGTTTTTT.

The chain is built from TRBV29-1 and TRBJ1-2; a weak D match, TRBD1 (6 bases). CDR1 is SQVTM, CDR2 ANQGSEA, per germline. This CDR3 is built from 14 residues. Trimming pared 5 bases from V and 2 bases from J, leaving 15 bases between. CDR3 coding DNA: TGCAGCGTTCATCACAGGGCTCCGAACTATGGCTACACCTTC. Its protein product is CSVHHRAPNYGYTF.

Written as DNA, the CDR3 is TGTGCCAGCAGCTCCCCCTATAGCGGGAGAAACATTCAGTACTTC. Its translation: CASSSPYSGRNIQYF. V is TRBV7-6 and J is TRBJ2-4; 9 bases map to TRBD2. The V gene's germline CDR1 is SGHVS and CDR2 FNYEAQ. The CDR3 consists of 15 residues. J gave up 6 bases and V 4 bases, and 7 bases lay outside the gene matches.

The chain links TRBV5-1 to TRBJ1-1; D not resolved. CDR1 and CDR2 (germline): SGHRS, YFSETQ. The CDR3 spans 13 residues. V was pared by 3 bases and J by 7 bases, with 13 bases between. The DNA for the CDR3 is TGCGCCAGCAGCTCCGACATCTCGTTTGAAGCTTTCTTT. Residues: CASSSDISFEAFF.

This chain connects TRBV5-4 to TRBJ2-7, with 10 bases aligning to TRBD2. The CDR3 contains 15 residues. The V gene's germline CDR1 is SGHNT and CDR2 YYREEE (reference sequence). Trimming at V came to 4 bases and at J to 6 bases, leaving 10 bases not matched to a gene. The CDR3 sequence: CASSLQAGGPSEQYF. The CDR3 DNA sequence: TGTGCCAGCAGCCTACAAGCGGGAGGGCCCTCCGAGCAGTACTTC.

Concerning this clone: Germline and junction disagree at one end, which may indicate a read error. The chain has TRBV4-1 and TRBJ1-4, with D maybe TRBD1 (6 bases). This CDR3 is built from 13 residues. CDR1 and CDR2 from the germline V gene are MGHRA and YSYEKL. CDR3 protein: CASSKEYRGKLFF. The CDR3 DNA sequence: TGCGCCAGCAGCAAAGAGTATAGGGGGAAACTGTTTTTT.

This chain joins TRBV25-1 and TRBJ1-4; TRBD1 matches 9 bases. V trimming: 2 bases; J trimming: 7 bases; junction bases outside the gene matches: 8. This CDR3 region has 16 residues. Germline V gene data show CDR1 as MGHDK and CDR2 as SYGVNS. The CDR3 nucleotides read TGTGCCAGCAGTGAAGGGGGACAGGGAGCGAGTGAAAAACTGTTTTTT. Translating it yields CASSEGGQGASEKLFF.

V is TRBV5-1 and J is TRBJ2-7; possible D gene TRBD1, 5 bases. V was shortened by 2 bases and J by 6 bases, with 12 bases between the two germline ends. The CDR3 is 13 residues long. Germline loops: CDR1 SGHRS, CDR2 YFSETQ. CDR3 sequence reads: CASSLLPGFEQYF. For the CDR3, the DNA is TGCGCCAGCAGCTTATTACCAGGGTTCGAGCAGTACTTC.

CDR3 in DNA: TGTGCCAGCAGCAAAGAACGGGGGGGGCTCGGGACCGTGAACACTGAAGCTTTCTTT. This gives the protein CASSKERGGLGTVNTEAFF. The V and J genes are TRBV21-1 and TRBJ1-1. TRBV21-1 is assigned pseudogene status. This CDR3 region has 19 residues.

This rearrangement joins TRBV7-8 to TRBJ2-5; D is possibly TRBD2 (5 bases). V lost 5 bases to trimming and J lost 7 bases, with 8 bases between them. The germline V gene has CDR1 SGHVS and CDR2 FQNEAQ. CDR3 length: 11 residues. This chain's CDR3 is CASSPEGTQYF. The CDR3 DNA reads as TGTGCCAGCAGCCCCGAGGGGACCCAGTACTTC.

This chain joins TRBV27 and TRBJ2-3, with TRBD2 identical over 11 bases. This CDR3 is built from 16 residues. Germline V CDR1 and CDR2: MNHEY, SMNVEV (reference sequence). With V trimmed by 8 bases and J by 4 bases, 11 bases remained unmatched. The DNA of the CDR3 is TGTGCCAGCGGGCGACTAGCGGGGATGTCGCCAGATACGCAGTATTTT. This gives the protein CASGRLAGMSPDTQYF.

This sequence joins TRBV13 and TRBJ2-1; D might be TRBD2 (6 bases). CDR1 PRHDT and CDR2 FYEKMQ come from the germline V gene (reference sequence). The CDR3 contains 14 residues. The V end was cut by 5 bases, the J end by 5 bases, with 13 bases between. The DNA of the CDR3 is TGTGCCAGCAGCGTTAGGGCGGGACACAATGAGCAGTTCTTC. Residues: CASSVRAGHNEQFF.

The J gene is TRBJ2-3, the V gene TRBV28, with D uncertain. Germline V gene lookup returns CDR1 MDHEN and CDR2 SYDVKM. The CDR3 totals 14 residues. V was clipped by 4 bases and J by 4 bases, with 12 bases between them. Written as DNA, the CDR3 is TGTGCCAGCAGTTCCACGACTGAGGCAGATACGCAGTATTTT. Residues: CASSSTTEADTQYF.

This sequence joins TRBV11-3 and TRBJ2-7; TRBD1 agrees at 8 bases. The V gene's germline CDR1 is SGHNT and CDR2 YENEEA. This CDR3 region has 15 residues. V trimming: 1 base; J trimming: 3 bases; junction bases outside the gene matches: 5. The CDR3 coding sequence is TGTGCCAGCAGCTTAGGACAGGGGACGTTCTACGAGCAGTACTTC. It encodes CASSLGQGTFYEQYF.